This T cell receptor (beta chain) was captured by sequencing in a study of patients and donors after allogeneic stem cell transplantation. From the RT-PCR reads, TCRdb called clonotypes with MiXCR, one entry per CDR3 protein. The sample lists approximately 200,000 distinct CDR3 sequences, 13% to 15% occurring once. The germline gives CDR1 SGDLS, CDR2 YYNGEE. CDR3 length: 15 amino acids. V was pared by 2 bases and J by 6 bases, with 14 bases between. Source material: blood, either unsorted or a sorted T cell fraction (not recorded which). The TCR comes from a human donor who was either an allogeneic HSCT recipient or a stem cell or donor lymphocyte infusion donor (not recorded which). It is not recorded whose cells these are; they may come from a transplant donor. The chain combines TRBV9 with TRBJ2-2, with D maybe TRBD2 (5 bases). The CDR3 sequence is CASSVRGVSPGELFF. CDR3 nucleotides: TGTGCCAGCAGCGTTCGGGGAGTCTCTCCCGGGGAGCTGTTTTTT.